This TCR beta chain originates from a study of cytomegalovirus exposure and HLA in healthy donors (dated by TCRdb to 2015 to 2018). General notes on the study: An earlier analysis of roughly 570 of the donors reported 276 Gb of sequence data and around 120 million unique TCR beta sequences obtained from some 170 million T cells. An early release that covered fewer than 800 HLA-typed donors contained approximately 300 gigabases of sequencing data and 70 million to 100 million unique TCR sequences. Among the roughly 430 genotyped donors, approximately 82% belonged to the genetic ancestry cluster associated with self-reported Caucasian donors. The study aimed to test whether cataloging public T cell receptors could reveal signatures of past pathogen exposure. The T cell repertoires of around 730 subjects were profiled by immunosequencing and related to cytomegalovirus serostatus. Besides the first cohort of 500 to 700 subjects, a separate validation cohort made up of over 100 different subjects was used. To predict cytomegalovirus infection status, the study combined high-throughput TCR immunosequencing, statistical association of individual TCRs with disease status, and machine learning. In a later analysis, previously published TCR beta repertoires from roughly 710 donors were re-analyzed and high-resolution HLA genotyping was added so that TCR occurrence patterns could be studied. In the later analysis, no new phenotypic data were used to find candidate immune exposures; instead, reliance was placed on TCR beta sequences and their occurrence across donors. To decide whether each TCR beta V gene segment behaved as functional or pseudogenic, an earlier analysis of 587 of the donors relied on high-throughput TCR beta sequencing. Donor age, sex, ethnicity and CMV serostatus were compiled together with the repertoire data. Genome-wide SNP genotypes for about 65% of the roughly 700 donors were used in a later genetic analysis, which treated that subset as a discovery cohort. Every discovery cohort repertoire had been produced on one sequencing platform. HLA typing included class I and class II loci at four-digit resolution. The number of typed donors differed by locus: about 620-640 for A, B, C, DRB1 and DQB1; approximately 530 for DQA1; 606 for DPA1; and 400 to 480 for DPB1. Several DR-DQ haplotypes were handled as single units for association and clustering because linkage in the cohort was strong. On average, around 240,000 unique TCR beta nucleotide sequences were sequenced per donor among about 400 genotyped donors of the cohort, with roughly 18% of those sequences being non-productive.

The CDR3 holds 16 amino acids from the cysteine to the phenylalanine. Just CDR3 DNA is preserved here, 48 bases in frame from base 1. CDR1 and CDR2 are drawn from the germline V gene (reference sequence): SEHNR, FQNEAQ. At the junction V is shortened by 2 bases and J by 3 bases, with 14 bases in between. Receptor amplification or capture employed the immunoSEQ multiplex PCR assay. The multiplex PCR relied on a mix of 60 forward primers for TCR Vbeta segments and 13 reverse primers for TCR Jbeta segments. A multiplex PCR assay on genomic DNA amplified the CDR3 region of rearranged TCR beta genes. Amplified TCR beta libraries were sequenced as 87-base-pair reads on the Illumina HiSeq System. The paper's data handling went like this. A later analysis counted tens of millions of unique TCR beta chains across the 650 to 700 repertoires, and some 11 million of these chains were shared by at least two donors. A nearest-neighbor algorithm error-corrected the raw reads and collapsed the reads into unique sequences, merging closely related sequences to remove PCR and sequencing errors. CDR3 sequences were aligned to IMGT reference sequences to assign V, D and J gene segments. For a sequence to be retained, at least a six-nucleotide match to both a V gene segment and a J gene segment was required. Rearrangements were classified as productive when the CDR3 lacked stop codons and remained in frame with V and J, and all other rearrangements were classified as non-productive. CDR3 was defined according to IMGT convention as the region running from the second conserved V-encoded cysteine to the conserved J-encoded phenylalanine. The earlier analysis of roughly 590 of the donors excluded any sequence lacking an unambiguous match to a single V gene segment. An earlier analysis of 500 to 600 of the donors classified V segments as functional when productive rearrangements were above 56.7% and as segregating when the standard deviation between donors was above 5%. A statistical classification framework was developed to diagnose cytomegalovirus status using the catalog of TCR beta chain sequences. In a later analysis, V and J genes were assigned by comparing TCR nucleotide sequences against IMGT/GENE-DB human TR gene sequences. The TCRdist pipeline was used in a later analysis to assign CDR3 sequences and most-parsimonious VDJ recombination scenarios. In a later analysis, every TCR beta chain was defined by the combination of its CDR3 amino acid sequence and its V-gene family, and reads without a unique V-gene family were dropped. To address suspected cross-contamination and a sequencing artifact, a later analysis removed over 500 highly shared, low-generation-probability nucleotide sequences. A later analysis calculated a clonal expansion index for each public chain from normalized within-repertoire ranks of inferred template counts. In a later analysis, generation probabilities were computed with a VDJ recombination model fitted to out-of-frame rearrangements, and the resulting probabilities were checked against IGoR. A later analysis scored TCR-TCR, TCR-HLA and TCR-CMV co-occurrence with hypergeometric tests, applying a repertoire-size bias correction to TCR pairs. A later analysis estimated false discovery rates by permuting HLA or CMV assignments 20 times. In a later analysis, co-occurring TCRs were grouped with DBSCAN, and TCRdist sequence similarity was added when clustering was performed within HLA-allele-positive subsets. Repertoires with fewer than 30,000 or more than 120,000 public chains were left out of co-occurrence clustering, as were four to six repertoires with anomalous nucleotide sharing. TCRdb limited this immuneACCESS table to in-frame rearrangements with V and J called. A share of clones is missing; checked studies link under half to unresolved V genes, and the rest is unexplained. Clonal size and the V and J genes are those of that table, whereas D and trimming came from the DNA. Here the sample has approximately 140,000 clones; roughly four fifths occur a single time. The biggest ten clones account for approximately 3% of the sample.

General conclusions and limits of the study: The classifier was reported to diagnose cytomegalovirus status with high specificity and sensitivity in both the original and validation cohorts. A later analysis found that most CMV-associated TCR beta chains appeared HLA-restricted, with HLA associations seemingly driven largely by CMV exposure. This cohort had only TCR beta chains sequenced, and the lack of alpha or paired-chain data limited which features could be detected. Assigning TCR associations to individual alleles was difficult when HLA alleles, especially DR and DQ, strongly co-occurred. In a later analysis, several top co-occurrence clusters were reported to appear linked to parvovirus B19, influenza, CMV and Epstein-Barr virus. A group of highly shared sequence variants was considered likely to be a technical artifact of the sequencing pipeline. In vitro tests confirmed that three of the cytomegalovirus-associated TCR beta chains recognize cytomegalovirus antigens. Linkage disequilibrium might explain the correlated functional status among segregating V segments, but an unknown experimental factor could not be ruled out. Some IMGT-functional V segments, including TRBV6-2 and TRBV6-3, could not be told apart with the 87-base-pair reads, so those segments were excluded. Seventeen rarely observed V segments, including chromosome 9 orphons, were excluded from the earlier analysis of approximately 500 of the donors because counts were too low. In a later genetic analysis, fewer N-insertions in productive TCRs were reported among donors in an Asian-associated ancestry cluster than the roughly 640-donor mean. The study gave a list of 150 to 200 TCR beta chains associated with cytomegalovirus. Roughly uniform sequencing depth across donors was assumed in presence/absence analyses, although this assumption may not hold. In a later analysis, HLA-associated TCR beta chains showed more clonal expansion and lower generation probabilities than non-associated chains that were equally common. In an earlier analysis of some 550 of the donors, most TCR beta V segments were observed in productive rearrangements about 87% or about 30% of the time, broadly matching IMGT annotations. HLA typing was unavailable for some donors at each locus, so association tests used only the typed subset. While some public TCRs were present in many individuals, most TCR sequences turned up only very rarely across donors. A further reported finding was that TCR beta sequences accurately predicted the HLA-A and HLA-B alleles for most subjects in the first cohort. An association between a missense DCLRE1C variant and V-gene and J-gene trimming of TCR beta chains was found in a later genetic analysis and replicated in an independent cohort. The only immune exposure information available for the cohort was CMV serostatus. In a later analysis, more than 15,000 TCR beta sequences were associated with specific HLA alleles at a false discovery rate of 0.05. According to a later analysis, TCR association rates differed among HLA loci, with DRB1 alleles showing the most associated TCRs and HLA-C alleles showing the fewest. The authors suggested that the approach could potentially be generalized to other disease states and immunological phenotypes.

As concerns this clone: Its antigen is unknown. No clone much larger than this one lies a single base away; base qualities are absent.

The cohort was made up of about 610 healthy bone marrow donors. At the time of sampling, every cohort member was nominally healthy, though immune exposures that went unrecorded were likely present. The donor tested CMV seronegative and was one of the 352 seronegative cohort members. A peripheral blood sample was provided by each donor, and peripheral blood mononuclear cells were used for TCR beta sequencing. The Qiagen DNeasy Blood Extraction Kit was used to extract genomic DNA from the blood cell samples. The rearranged segments are TRBV7-9 and TRBJ2-1; the D segment could be TRBD2, given 6 matching bases. The receptor was isolated from a boy aged 2 to 10 in good health and CMV-seronegative. Input material: PBMCs. The bases are TGTGCCAGCAGCTTAAGCGGCGGGGCCCTCTACAATGAGCAGTTCTTC. It translates as CASSLSGGALYNEQFF.